This record concerns one T cell receptor beta chain sequence. Its antigen remains unknown. The data were obtained in a study of T cell repertoires in cytomegalovirus infection. On the study more broadly: The authors relied on CMV epitopes, both recently identified HLA-C-restricted and well-studied HLA-B-restricted. It was the public TCR beta signatures that indicated both CMV infection and matching HLA type. Study conclusions and caveats: The ex vivo response showed dominance by HLA-C-restricted CMV-specific TCR beta clonotypes.

V was trimmed by 0 bases and J by 5 bases, leaving 7 bases between them. Germline V lookup: CDR1 MNHEY, CDR2 SMNVEV (reference sequence). The CDR3 runs 13 residues. TCRdb re-analysed the reads in MiXCR, keeping a single row per CDR3 protein. The sample consists of about 310,000 distinct CDR3 sequences, about 25% of them appearing once. This TCR came from a human donor in good health (CMV status not recorded). Some clones in this sample may be carry-over from other donors' samples. This rearrangement joins TRBV27 to TRBJ2-5; D unresolved. The specimen comprised cultured PBMCs, sampled from culture after CMV antigen stimulation. The CDR3 DNA is TGTGCCAGCAGTTTATCGGCAGTGGAGACCCAGTACTTC. Amino acids: CASSLSAVETQYF.